The text below deals with one T cell receptor beta chain. As yet, its antigen is unknown. In the source study's methods: Built for papillary thyroid cancer, a distant-metastasis classifier drew on CDR3 differences across clinicopathological groups. TCRdb reassembled clones from the PCR reads with MiXCR. For this entry, the V and J calls and clone size follow TCRdb and not the study's own pipeline. The sample yields around 34,000 clones, 15% to 20% seen once. These data come from a study of metastatic and nonmetastatic thyroid tumors. Study information: The comparison covered peripheral blood and tumor or nodule tissue in malignant and benign thyroid patients. Study results and limitations: Benign nodules were reported to have significantly lower TCR beta diversity than malignant thyroid tumors, in blood and tumor.

Germline V gives CDR1 MDHEN, CDR2 SYDVKM. The CDR3 consists of 17 residues. The V segment lost 3 bases and the J segment 4 bases; nucleotides outside the gene matches: 6. Not a single patient had been given any form of treatment at any point before undergoing thyroid surgery. The chain couples TRBV28 to TRBJ2-3; 14 bases are shared with TRBD2. Sequencing was performed on blood. The sequence was collected from a female donor with papillary thyroid cancer or a benign thyroid nodule (not recorded which). Some clones in this sample may be carry-over from other donors' samples. The CDR3 is CASSFGTSGSGSDTQYF. In nucleotides, the CDR3 is TGTGCCAGCAGTTTCGGGACTAGCGGGAGTGGGTCAGATACGCAGTATTTT.